The rows below give T cell receptor beta chains drawn from one sample of a study of beta chain features in type 1 diabetes. This table comes from immunoSEQ multiplex PCR, and its TCRdb copy is limited to in-frame clones, with some not included. This repertoire shows hundreds of thousands of clones, about 15% found once; its top ten account for roughly 0.038%. The sequencing input was naive CD4+ T cells from blood. These receptors were obtained from a man aged 25-45 years in good health. The CDR3 runs from the conserved cysteine through the conserved F or W. The D gene is left open where the match is weak. Expanded clones are given a class, and other clones once, few, many or no size at all.

>NA|TRBV27|NA|TRBJ2-5|13
TGTGCCAGCAGTCGACAGGCCCAAGAGACCCAGTACTTC
CASSRQAQETQYF
>NA|TRBV10-3|many|TRBJ2-3|17
TGTGCCATCAGTGAGTCTGGCGCGGAGACCTTCACAGATACGCAGTATTTT
CAISESGAETFTDTQYF
>NA|TRBV6-5|few|TRBJ2-3|14
TGTGCCAGCAGTTACTCGAGAGCGGGAGATACGCAGTATTTT
CASSYSRAGDTQYF
>NA|TRBV5-1|NA|TRBJ1-4|13
TGCGCCAGCAGCTTGGACAGGGACGAAAAACTGTTTTTT
CASSLDRDEKLFF
>NA|TRBV30|few|TRBJ1-5|13
TGTGCCTGGAGTGTACTAACGAATCAGCCCCAGCATTTT
CAWSVLTNQPQHF
>TRBD1|TRBV5-6|NA|TRBJ2-7|14
TGTGCCAGCGGGACCGGGACAGATTCCTACGAGCAGTACTTC
CASGTGTDSYEQYF
>NA|TRBV30|few|TRBJ2-1|13
TGTGCCTGGAGACAACGGACTGACAATGAGCAGTTCTTC
CAWRQRTDNEQFF
>NA|TRBV5-4|NA|TRBJ2-1|17
TGTGCCAGCAGCGGGGGCCAGGGTTTAGGAGTCTACAATGAGCAGTTCTTC
CASSGGQGLGVYNEQFF
>NA|TRBV7-2|few|TRBJ2-1|14
TGTGCCAGCAGCCTTTGGCGAGGCCTCAATGAGCAGTTCTTC
CASSLWRGLNEQFF
>NA|TRBV19|NA|TRBJ1-2|12
TGTGCCAGTAGTATTCAGAGCTATGGCTACACCTTC
CASSIQSYGYTF
>TRBD1|TRBV4-1|NA|TRBJ2-7|15
TGCGCCAGCAGTGGGATATTGGACAGGCCCTACGAGCAGTACTTC
CASSGILDRPYEQYF
>NA|TRBV7-2|NA|TRBJ2-3|15
TGTGCCAGCAGCTTGAGGAGGGGATTGTCGGATACGCAGTATTTT
CASSLRRGLSDTQYF
>NA|TRBV29-1|few|TRBJ1-1|15
TGCAGCGTTGTCTCTTTACAGTCAATGAACACTGAAGCTTTCTTT
CSVVSLQSMNTEAFF
>NA|TRBV27|NA|TRBJ1-6|16
TGTGCCAGCAGAACCCATCGCAGTGTAGGAAATTCACCCCTCCACTTT
CASRTHRSVGNSPLHF
>NA|TRBV18|NA|TRBJ2-2|13
TGTGCCAGCTCACAAAAAACCACCGGGGAGCTGTTTTTT
CASSQKTTGELFF
>NA|TRBV5-4|few|TRBJ2-2|17
TGTGCCAGCAGCTTGGTCCCCCAGGGTTCGAACACCGGGGAGCTGTTTTTT
CASSLVPQGSNTGELFF
>NA|TRBV7-7|NA|TRBJ2-3|16
TGTGCCAGCAGCCCCGTGGCTAGTTTGTTCACAGATACGCAGTATTTT
CASSPVASLFTDTQYF
>TRBD1|TRBV20-1|once|TRBJ1-4|11
TGCAGTGCTAAGACAGGGGAAAAACTGTTTTTT
CSAKTGEKLFF
>NA|TRBV6-1|few|TRBJ1-5|16
TGTGCCAGCAGTGCATTGGGCGAGGGGTCGGGTCAGCCCCAGCATTTT
CASSALGEGSGQPQHF
>TRBD1|TRBV11-2|NA|TRBJ2-5|16
TGTGCCAGCAGCTTTCGTCGGACAGGGGGGATCGGGACCCAGTACTTC
CASSFRRTGGIGTQYF
>TRBD1|TRBV9|few|TRBJ2-1|14
TGTGCCAGCAGCGCATCCGGACAGGGAAGAGAGCAGTTCTTC
CASSASGQGREQFF
>NA|TRBV5-4|NA|TRBJ2-3|14
TGTGCCAGCAGTTTGGGGGAGGTCACAGATACGCAGTATTTT
CASSLGEVTDTQYF
>TRBD2|TRBV4-1|NA|TRBJ2-7|15
TGCGCCAGCAGCCAGATCGGGACTAGGAGCGACGAGCAGTACTTC
CASSQIGTRSDEQYF
>NA|TRBV30|few|TRBJ2-1|14
TGTGCCTGGAGTGTACGTAGGACCTACAATGAGCAGTTCTTC
CAWSVRRTYNEQFF
>TRBD1|TRBV14|NA|TRBJ2-1|17
TGTGCCAGCAGCCAAGATCCGGTACAGGGGTCCTACAATGAGCAGTTCTTC
CASSQDPVQGSYNEQFF
>TRBD2|TRBV2|few|TRBJ2-3|16
TGTGCCAGCAGGGAAAGCGGGAGCTTTTTTTCGGATACGCAGTATTTT
CASRESGSFFSDTQYF
>TRBD1|TRBV6-6|NA|TRBJ1-2|15
TGTGCCAGCAGTTACCCACAGGGGGCTAACTATGGCTACACCTTC
CASSYPQGANYGYTF
>NA|TRBV2|NA|TRBJ2-2|18
TGTGCCAGCAGTGAAACTATACTCGCAGGATTGAACACCGGGGAGCTGTTTTTT
CASSETILAGLNTGELFF
>TRBD1|TRBV10-3|few|TRBJ2-5|13
TGTGCCATCAGTGACAGGGGGTCGAAGACCCAGTACTTC
CAISDRGSKTQYF
>TRBD2|TRBV30|NA|TRBJ2-3|15
TGTGCCTTTAGCGGGAGTGGGGCTAGCACAGATACGCAGTATTTT
CAFSGSGASTDTQYF
>TRBD1|TRBV5-1|few|TRBJ1-1|17
TGCGCCAGCAGCAAGAACTCCGGGACAGCTATGAACACTGAAGCTTTCTTT
CASSKNSGTAMNTEAFF
>TRBD1|TRBV4-1|once|TRBJ1-2|14
TGCGCCAGCAGCCGGGGACAGGACAAGAGGGGCTACACCTTC
CASSRGQDKRGYTF
>NA|TRBV7-2|NA|TRBJ1-3|13
TGTGCCAGCAGCTTATCATCTGGAAACACCATATATTTT
CASSLSSGNTIYF
>TRBD1|TRBV10-3|NA|TRBJ2-5|15
TGTGCCATCAGTGAGTCGACAGGGCCCCAAGAGACCCAGTACTTC
CAISESTGPQETQYF
>NA|TRBV10-3|few|TRBJ1-4|14
TGTGCCATCAGCCACAGTGCAACTAATGAAAAACTGTTTTTT
CAISHSATNEKLFF
>NA|TRBV27|NA|TRBJ2-7|14
TGTGCCAGCAGTCCGACAGTTCCTCCCTACGAGCAGTACTTC
CASSPTVPPYEQYF
>TRBD2|TRBV29-1|few|TRBJ2-1|11
TGCAGCGTTGAGGGGGGGGATGAGCAGTTCTTC
CSVEGGDEQFF
>TRBD1|TRBV7-2|NA|TRBJ2-2|15
TGTGCCAGCAGACCGGACAGGGGGAACACCGGGGAGCTGTTTTTT
CASRPDRGNTGELFF
>NA|TRBV9|many|TRBJ2-4|12
TGTGCCAGCAGCCCCCCTGGGGGCATTCAGTACTTC
CASSPPGGIQYF
>TRBD1|TRBV30|NA|TRBJ1-2|13
TGTGCCTGGAGTACCCGGGACAGCTATGGCTACACCTTC
CAWSTRDSYGYTF
>TRBD1|TRBV29-1|few|TRBJ1-2|11
TGCAGCGTTCTCACAGGGGATGGCTACACCTTC
CSVLTGDGYTF
>NA|TRBV25-1|few|TRBJ2-5|12
TGTGCCAGCAGTATGACCGGGGAGACCCAGTACTTC
CASSMTGETQYF
>NA|TRBV13|many|TRBJ2-5|14
TGTGCCAGCAGCTACAGTGGAGGGCTGGAGACCCAGTACTTC
CASSYSGGLETQYF
>NA|TRBV30|few|TRBJ2-1|18
TGTGCCTGGAGTCGTAACCCCCCCAATCTAGCGACTTACAATGAGCAGTTCTTC
CAWSRNPPNLATYNEQFF
>NA|TRBV7-2|few|TRBJ1-2|11
TGTGCCAGCAGCTCCAACTATGGCTACACCTTC
CASSSNYGYTF
>TRBD1|TRBV5-1|NA|TRBJ2-1|15
TGCGCCAGCAGCATCACCGGGACAGGGGTTAATGAGCAGTTCTTC
CASSITGTGVNEQFF
>NA|TRBV11-2|NA|TRBJ2-3|14
TGTGCCAGCAGCCAAGCTGGGGGACTGAATACGCAGTATTTT
CASSQAGGLNTQYF
>TRBD2|TRBV4-2|NA|TRBJ2-5|16
TGTGCCAGCAGCCAAGCGCTAGCGGGAGTAGGAGAGACCCAGTACTTC
CASSQALAGVGETQYF
>NA|TRBV19|few|TRBJ1-1|14
TGTGCCAGTAGTATAAGACAGATTAACACTGAAGCTTTCTTT
CASSIRQINTEAFF
>TRBD2|TRBV7-3|NA|TRBJ2-1|16
TGTGCCAGCAGCTTAACGGGACTAGCGGGAGGCAATGAGCAGTTCTTC
CASSLTGLAGGNEQFF
>TRBD2|TRBV7-2|NA|TRBJ2-3|15
TGTGCCAGCAGCTGGCTAGCGGGAAGTACAGATACGCAGTATTTT
CASSWLAGSTDTQYF
>TRBD2|TRBV4-3|few|TRBJ2-3|16
TGCGCCAGCAGCCAAGATCAGGCGGGAGGCACAGATACGCAGTATTTT
CASSQDQAGGTDTQYF
>NA|TRBV19|few|TRBJ2-1|17
TGTGCCAGTAGTCCGAGATTGACGAGGAGCTCCTACAATGAGCAGTTCTTC
CASSPRLTRSSYNEQFF
>NA|TRBV6-6|few|TRBJ1-5|13
TGTGCCAGCAGATTTGACCGAAATCAGCCCCAGCATTTT
CASRFDRNQPQHF
>NA|TRBV7-9|NA|TRBJ2-4|14
TGTGCCAGCAGCTTAGCCGGATCGGGAAACATTCAGTACTTC
CASSLAGSGNIQYF
>NA|TRBV2|NA|TRBJ1-6|17
TGTGCCAGCAGTGAAGGTAGAGCTGCGTCCTATAATTCACCCCTCCACTTT
CASSEGRAASYNSPLHF